This T cell receptor (beta chain) was identified in a study of T cell changes during pregnancy in multiple sclerosis. Only in-frame clones appear in the TCRdb table, and some are missing; sequencing was by immunoSEQ multiplex PCR. The sample records approximately 110,000 clones, about 94% being singletons. The CDR3 spans 15 residues. V gave up 3 bases and J gave up 1 base, with 12 bases separating them. CDR1 and CDR2 from the germline V gene are WSHSY and SAAADI. The chain employs TRBV10-2 and TRBJ1-1; tentatively, D is TRBD1 (5 bases). This sequence was found in a female donor with multiple sclerosis, enrolled in a pregnancy study. Specimen: peripheral blood, collected in the third trimester of pregnancy. The CDR3 coding sequence is TGCGCCAGCAGTGACGGGGGAAGGGGGAACACTGAAGCTTTCTTT. It is translated as CASSDGGRGNTEAFF.